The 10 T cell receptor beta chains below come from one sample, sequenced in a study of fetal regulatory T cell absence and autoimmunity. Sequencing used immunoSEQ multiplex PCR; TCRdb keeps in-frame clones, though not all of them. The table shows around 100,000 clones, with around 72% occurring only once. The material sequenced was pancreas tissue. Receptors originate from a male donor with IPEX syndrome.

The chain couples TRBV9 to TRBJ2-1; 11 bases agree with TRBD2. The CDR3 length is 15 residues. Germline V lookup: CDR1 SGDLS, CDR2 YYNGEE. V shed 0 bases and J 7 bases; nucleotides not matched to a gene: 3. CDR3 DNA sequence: TGTGCCAGCAGCGTAGGAGTAGCGGGGGGGAATGAGCAGTTCTTC. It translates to CASSVGVAGGNEQFF.

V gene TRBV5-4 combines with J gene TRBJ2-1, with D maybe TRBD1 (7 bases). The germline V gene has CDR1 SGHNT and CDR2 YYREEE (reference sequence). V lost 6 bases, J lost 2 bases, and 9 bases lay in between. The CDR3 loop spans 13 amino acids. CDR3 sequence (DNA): TGTGCCAGCACCAGGGGGGCCTACAATGAGCAGTTCTTC. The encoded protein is CASTRGAYNEQFF.

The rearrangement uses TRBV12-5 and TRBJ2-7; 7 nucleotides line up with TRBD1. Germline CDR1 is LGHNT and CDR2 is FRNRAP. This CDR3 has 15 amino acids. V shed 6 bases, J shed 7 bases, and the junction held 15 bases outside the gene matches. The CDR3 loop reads CASGLYSDRSGEQYF. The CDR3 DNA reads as TGTGCTAGTGGCCTATACTCGGACAGGTCGGGGGAGCAGTACTTC.

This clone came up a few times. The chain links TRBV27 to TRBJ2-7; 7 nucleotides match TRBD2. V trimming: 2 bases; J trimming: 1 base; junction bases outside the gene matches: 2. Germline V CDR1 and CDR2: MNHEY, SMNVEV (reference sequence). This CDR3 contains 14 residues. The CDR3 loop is CASSLRRGSYEQYF. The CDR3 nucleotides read TGTGCCAGCAGTTTACGGCGGGGGTCCTACGAGCAGTACTTC.

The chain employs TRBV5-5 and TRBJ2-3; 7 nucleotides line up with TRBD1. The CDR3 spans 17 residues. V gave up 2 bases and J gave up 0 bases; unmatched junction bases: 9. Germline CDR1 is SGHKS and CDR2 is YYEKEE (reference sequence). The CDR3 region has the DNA TGTGCCAGCAGCTTTTTCTTATCAGGGGGAAGCACAGATACGCAGTATTTT. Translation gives CASSFFLSGGSTDTQYF.

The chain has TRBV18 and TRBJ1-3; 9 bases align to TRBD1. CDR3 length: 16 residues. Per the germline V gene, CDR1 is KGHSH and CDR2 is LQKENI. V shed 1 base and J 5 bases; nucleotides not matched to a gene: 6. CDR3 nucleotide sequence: TGTGCCAGCTCACCACTTGGGGGACAGGGAAGAAACACCATATATTTT. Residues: CASSPLGGQGRNTIYF.

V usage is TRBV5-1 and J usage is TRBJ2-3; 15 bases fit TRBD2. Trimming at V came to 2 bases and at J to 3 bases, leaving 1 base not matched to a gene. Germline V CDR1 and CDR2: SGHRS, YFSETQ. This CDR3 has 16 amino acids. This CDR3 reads CASSFGTSGRTDTQYF. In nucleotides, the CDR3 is TGCGCCAGCAGCTTCGGGACTAGCGGGAGGACAGATACGCAGTATTTT. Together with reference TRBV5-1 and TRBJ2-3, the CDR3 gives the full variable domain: KAGVTQTPRYLIKTRGQQVTLSCSPISGHRSVSWYQQTPGQGLQFLFEYFSETQRNKGNFPGRFSGRQFSNSRSEMNVSTLELGDSALYLCASSFGTSGRTDTQYFGPGTRLTVL.

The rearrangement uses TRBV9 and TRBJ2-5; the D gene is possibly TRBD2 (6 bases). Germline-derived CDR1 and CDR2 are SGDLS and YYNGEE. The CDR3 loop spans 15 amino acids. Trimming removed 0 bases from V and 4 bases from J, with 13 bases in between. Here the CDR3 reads CASSVGKIAAETQYF. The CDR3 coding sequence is TGTGCCAGCAGCGTAGGGAAGATAGCGGCAGAGACCCAGTACTTC.

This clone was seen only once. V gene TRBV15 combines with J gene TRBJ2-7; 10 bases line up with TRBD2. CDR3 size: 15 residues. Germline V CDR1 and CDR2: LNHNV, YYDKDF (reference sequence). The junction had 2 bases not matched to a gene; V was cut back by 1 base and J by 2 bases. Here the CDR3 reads CATSRGTSGTYEQYF. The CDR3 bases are TGTGCCACCAGCAGAGGAACTAGCGGGACCTACGAGCAGTACTTC.

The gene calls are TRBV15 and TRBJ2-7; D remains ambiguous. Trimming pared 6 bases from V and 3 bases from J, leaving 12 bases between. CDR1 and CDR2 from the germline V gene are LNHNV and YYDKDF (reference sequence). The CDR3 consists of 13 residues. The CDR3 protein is CATSRQVYYEQYF. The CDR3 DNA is TGTGCCACCAGTAGACAAGTTTACTACGAGCAGTACTTC.